This entry lists 19 T cell receptor beta chains sequenced from one sample in a study of cytomegalovirus exposure and HLA in healthy donors. The PCR employed 60 Vbeta primers together with 13 Jbeta primers. Measured with immunoSEQ multiplex PCR; TCRdb has only the in-frame clones, and not every one. This sample has about 94,000 clones; around 84% occur once, and the top ten carry around 10%. Sequencing was carried out using PBMCs. These receptors all come from a human donor in good health.

This chain joins TRBV7-2 and TRBJ1-1, with D uncertain. CDR3 length: 14 residues. V lost 5 bases and J 4 bases, leaving 14 bases between the germline ends. CDR1 and CDR2 (germline): SGHTA, FQGNSA. CDR3 residues: CASSLEGGITEAFF. Written as DNA, the CDR3 is TGTGCCAGCAGCCTGGAGGGAGGGATCACTGAAGCTTTCTTT. The whole variable domain, remainder taken from reference TRBV7-2 and TRBJ1-1, is GAGVSQSPSNKVTEKGKDVELRCDPISGHTALYWYRQSLGQGLEFLIYFQGNSAPDKSGLPSDRFSAERTGGSVSTLTIQRTQQEDSAVYLCASSLEGGITEAFFGQGTRLTVV.

This clone was found once. The V call is TRBV28, the J call TRBJ2-7; no definite D call. From germline, CDR1 is MDHEN and CDR2 SYDVKM. This CDR3 is built from 12 residues. V lost 1 base and J lost 6, with 7 bases in between. The CDR3 DNA follows: TGTGCCAGCAGTTTATTTAGAAGCGAGCAGTACTTC. Translated: CASSLFRSEQYF. The variable domain in full, completed from reference TRBV28 and TRBJ2-7, reads DVKVTQSSRYLVKRTGEKVFLECVQDMDHENMFWYRQDPGLGLRLIYFSYDVKMKEKGDIPEGYSVSREKKERFSLILESASTNQTSMYLCASSLFRSEQYFGPGTRLTVT.

The gene calls are TRBV5-1 and TRBJ2-7; D remains unclear. CDR3 length equals 17 residues. Trimming removed 0 bases from V and 2 bases from J, with 18 bases in between. Looked up from germline, CDR1 is SGHRS and CDR2 is YFSETQ. CDR3 region: CASSLAAGQSYPYEQYF. Written as DNA, the CDR3 is TGCGCCAGCAGCTTGGCCGCTGGGCAAAGCTACCCCTACGAGCAGTACTTC.

The chain joins TRBV15 to TRBJ1-5; 11 bases line up with TRBD1. Germline assignment: CDR1 LNHNV and CDR2 YYDKDF (reference sequence). V shed 5 bases, J shed 8 bases, and the junction held 2 bases outside the gene matches. CDR3 length: 13 residues. CDR3 sequence (DNA): TGTGCCACCAGCCGGGACAGGGGGGAGCCCCAGCATTTT. It yields the protein CATSRDRGEPQHF.

The chain employs TRBV14 and TRBJ1-2; 9 positions match TRBD1. From germline, CDR1 is SGHDN and CDR2 FVKESK. After removal of 4 bases from V and 4 bases from J, the junction contained 7 bases not matched to a gene. CDR3 length: 15 residues. In DNA, the CDR3 is TGTGCCAGCAGCCCTGGGGACAGGGCGGTCTATGGCTACACCTTC. Amino acid sequence: CASSPGDRAVYGYTF.

The CDR3 coding sequence is TGTGCCAGCTCCCCCGGCGGGACCCGCCGGGGCTACGAGCAGTACTTC. Protein sequence: CASSPGGTRRGYEQYF. The genes are TRBV7-3 and TRBJ2-7; D possibly corresponds to TRBD2 (6 bases). The CDR3 contains 16 residues. Germline V gene data show CDR1 as SGHTA and CDR2 as FQGTGA. Trimming removed 8 bases at V and 3 bases at J, with 23 bases between. The full variable domain, rest sourced from reference TRBV7-3 and TRBJ2-7, is GAGVSQTPSNKVTEKGKYVELRCDPISGHTALYWYRQSLGQGPEFLIYFQGTGAADDSGLPNDRFFAVRPEGSVSTLKIQRTERGDSAVYLCASSPGGTRRGYEQYFGPGTRLTVT.

The chain combines TRBV19 with TRBJ2-5; 7 bases fit TRBD1. V lost 5 bases, J lost 5 bases, and 11 bases stayed unmatched. This CDR3 comprises 15 residues. Germline-derived CDR1 and CDR2 are LNHDA and SQIVND (reference sequence). The DNA of the CDR3 is TGTGCCAGTAGTGTCGGACAGGTCTTGCGGGAGACCCAGTACTTC. It translates to CASSVGQVLRETQYF.

The gene calls are TRBV5-4 and TRBJ1-6; 8 nucleotides match TRBD1. This CDR3 spans 14 amino acids. In germline, CDR1 is SGHNT, CDR2 YYREEE (reference sequence). V shed 0 bases, J shed 7 bases, and the junction held 0 bases outside the gene matches. The CDR3 DNA reads as TGTGCCAGCAGCTTGGGGACAGGGAATTCACCCCTCCACTTT. Its translation: CASSLGTGNSPLHF.

This sequence joins TRBV7-9 and TRBJ1-4; D uncertain. The germline V gene encodes CDR1 SEHNR and CDR2 FQNEAQ (reference sequence). V lost 3 bases to trimming and J lost 4 bases, with 6 bases between them. CDR3 size: 13 residues. In DNA form, the CDR3 reads TGTGCCAGCAGCTTGGGCTTTAATGAAAAACTGTTTTTT. It specifies CASSLGFNEKLFF.

V is TRBV6-1 and J is TRBJ2-7; D not resolved. Germline lookup yields CDR1 MNHNS and CDR2 SASEGT. CDR3 length: 12 residues. The ends were cut back, 3 bases at V and 4 bases at J, with 7 bases in the middle. The CDR3 DNA reads as TGTGCCAGCAGTGAGACGGGTTACGAGCAGTACTTC. Amino acid sequence: CASSETGYEQYF.

This clone was seen only once. The V gene is TRBV2, the J gene TRBJ1-1; possibly TRBD1 for D (6 bases). V was pared by 11 bases and J by 0 bases, with 16 bases between. CDR1 is SNHLY and CDR2 is FYNNEI in the germline V gene. The CDR3 has 14 residues. The CDR3: CAGKGVTMNTEAFF. Written as DNA, the CDR3 is TGTGCCGGAAAGGGGGTTACGATGAACACTGAAGCTTTCTTT.

The chain has TRBV27 and TRBJ1-5; D is uncertain. The CDR3 consists of 15 residues. The germline V and J ends were trimmed by 7 bases and 3 bases, with 16 bases remaining between them. Germline lookup yields CDR1 MNHEY and CDR2 SMNVEV (reference sequence). The CDR3 reads CASKWSSLLNQPQHF. As DNA, the CDR3 is TGTGCCAGCAAGTGGAGTAGCCTCCTCAATCAGCCCCAGCATTTT.

This clone was seen a single time. The chain joins TRBV5-1 to TRBJ2-7; D may be TRBD2 (5 bases). This CDR3 has 15 residues. The germline V and J ends were trimmed by 4 bases and 2 bases, with 16 bases remaining between them. Germline CDR1 is SGHRS and CDR2 is YFSETQ. DNA of the CDR3: TGCGCCAGCAGCCCGACGGGGTCCTCTACCTACGAGCAGTACTTC. Translating it yields CASSPTGSSTYEQYF.

The rearrangement links TRBV19 to TRBJ2-2; 14 positions agree with TRBD2. CDR3 length equals 15 residues. Trimming removed 5 bases from V and 7 bases from J; junction bases left unmatched: 3. Germline-derived CDR1 and CDR2 are LNHDA and SQIVND (reference sequence). The CDR3 DNA sequence: TGTGCCAGTAGTGTGACTAGCGGGAGGGGCGGGGAGCTGTTTTTT. Translation gives CASSVTSGRGGELFF.

The chain has TRBV27 and TRBJ2-3; weak D call: TRBD2 (6 bases). The V gene lost 2 bases and the J gene lost 7 bases, with 13 bases spanning the gap. The CDR3 contains 14 residues. CDR1 and CDR2 (germline): MNHEY, SMNVEV (reference sequence). CDR3 residues: CASSLLAREYTQYF. CDR3 coding DNA: TGTGCCAGCAGTTTACTGGCCCGGGAGTATACGCAGTATTTT.

This clone was observed a handful of times. The gene calls are TRBV27 and TRBJ2-7; 8 positions agree with TRBD1. J gave up 6 bases and V 4 bases, and 8 bases lay outside the gene matches. The CDR3 length is 14 residues. CDR1 MNHEY and CDR2 SMNVEV come from the germline V gene (reference sequence). CDR3 nucleotides: TGTGCCAGCAGTTGGACAGGGACCAGTTTCGAGCAGTACTTC. Its protein product is CASSWTGTSFEQYF.

This clone was counted a single time. The V call is TRBV19, the J call TRBJ2-1; 14 bases agree with TRBD2. The V gene end was trimmed by 6 bases and the J gene end by 3 bases; junction bases not matched to a gene: 10. The CDR3 runs 18 residues. Germline loops: CDR1 LNHDA, CDR2 SQIVND (reference sequence). For the CDR3, the DNA is TGTGCCAGTAGCAAACACCCGGGACTAGCGGGGGACTACAATGAGCAGTTCTTC. As protein: CASSKHPGLAGDYNEQFF.

The CDR3 bases are TGCAGCGTTGTAAACGACAGGAGCGTCCACACCTTC. Translating gives CSVVNDRSVHTF. This chain joins TRBV29-1 and TRBJ1-2; possible D gene TRBD1, 6 bases. Per the germline V gene, CDR1 is SQVTM and CDR2 is ANQGSEA. The CDR3 spans 12 residues. V was clipped by 4 bases and J by 12 bases, with 18 bases between them.

The gene calls are TRBV19 and TRBJ1-6; D perhaps matches TRBD1 (5 bases). V shed 3 bases and J shed 6 bases, with 12 bases lying between them. Germline V lookup: CDR1 LNHDA, CDR2 SQIVND (reference sequence). The CDR3 has 15 amino acids. The CDR3 is CASSISGDSNSPLHF. The CDR3 DNA reads as TGTGCCAGTAGTATCTCGGGGGATAGTAATTCACCCCTCCACTTT.